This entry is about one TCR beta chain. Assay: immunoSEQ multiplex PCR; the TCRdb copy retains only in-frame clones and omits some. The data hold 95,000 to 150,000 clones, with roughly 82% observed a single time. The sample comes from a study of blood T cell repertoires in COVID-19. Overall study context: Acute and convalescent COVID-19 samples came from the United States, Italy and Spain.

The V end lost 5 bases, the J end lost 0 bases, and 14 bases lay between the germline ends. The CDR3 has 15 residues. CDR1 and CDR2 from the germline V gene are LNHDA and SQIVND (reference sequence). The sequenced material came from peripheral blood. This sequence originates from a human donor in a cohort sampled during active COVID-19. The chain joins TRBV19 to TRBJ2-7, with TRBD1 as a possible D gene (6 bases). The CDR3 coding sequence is TGTGCCAGTAGTTCAGAGGACAGAAGCTCCTACGAGCAGTACTTC. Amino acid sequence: CASSSEDRSSYEQYF.